This T cell receptor beta chain was recovered during a study of blood T cell repertoires in COVID-19. Clones were sequenced by immunoSEQ multiplex PCR, and TCRdb holds only the in-frame ones, with some missing. The sample carries approximately 190,000 clones, about 80% recorded once. Germline V lookup: CDR1 LNHDA, CDR2 SQIVND (reference sequence). CDR3 length equals 13 residues. V gave up 6 bases and J gave up 4 bases, with 11 bases separating them. Recruits, aged roughly 18 to 90 years, lived in about two dozen US areas. Source material: PBMCs or T cells enriched from blood (not recorded which). The sequence was collected from a man aged 35 to 55 who had recovered from COVID-19. The gene calls are TRBV19 and TRBJ2-3; D is uncertain. CDR3 sequence reads: CASSPSPPDTQYF. The CDR3 region has the DNA TGTGCCAGTAGCCCTTCTCCCCCAGATACGCAGTATTTT.